The text below deals with one T cell receptor beta chain. The CDR3 is made up of 13 amino acids. V dropped 8 bases and J dropped 2 bases, with 13 bases sitting between them. Germline V gene data show CDR1 as LNHNV and CDR2 as YYDKDF (reference sequence). TCRdb's table, derived via immunoSEQ multiplex PCR, lists solely in-frame clones and lacks some. The sample has 250,000 to 300,000 clones, around 92% seen once. This entry is derived from a study of blood T cell repertoires in COVID-19. The specimen was PBMCs or T cells enriched from blood (not recorded which). This sequence joins TRBV15 and TRBJ2-7, with a tentative D call TRBD1 (6 bases). The clonotype originates from an older woman who had recovered from COVID-19. The CDR3 DNA reads TGTGCCACCCAGGACAGTCAGACCTACGAGCAGTACTTC. It specifies CATQDSQTYEQYF.